Below, 5 T cell receptor beta chains from the same sample are listed, as sequenced in a study of T cells in Graves' hyperthyroidism and ophthalmopathy. RNA transcripts gave rise to amplified TCR beta CDR3 regions. In the first-round RT-PCR of the TCR CDR3, the HTBI primer set was used. TCRdb re-called the multiplex PCR reads with MiXCR, one entry per CDR3 protein. The table lists about 720,000 distinct CDR3 sequences, over 15% of them singletons. The source material was blood. Source of these receptors: a woman aged 50 to 60 with Graves' hyperthyroidism that later progressed to Graves' ophthalmopathy.

This clonotype was observed at least ten times. Relative to the germline gene, one junction end is altered; a read error may explain this. The gene calls are TRBV20-1 and TRBJ2-5; TRBD2 matches 7 bases. The CDR3 consists of 14 residues. Germline V CDR1 and CDR2: DFQATT, SNEGSKA (reference sequence). CDR3 in DNA: TGCAGTGCGAGAGATTTTGGGGGGGTGGAGACCCAGTACTTC. Encoded protein: CSARDFGGVETQYF.

This clonotype has at least ten counts. The chain is built from TRBV11-3 and TRBJ2-2; TRBD1 is a possible D gene (6 bases). The germline V and J ends were trimmed by 8 bases and 0 bases, with 7 bases remaining between them. The CDR3 loop spans 13 amino acids. Germline CDR1 and CDR2: SGHNT and YENEEA. The CDR3 DNA follows: TGTGCCAGCGGGACACCGAACACCGGGGAGCTGTTTTTT. Translated: CASGTPNTGELFF. Full variable domain (missing parts from reference TRBV11-3 and TRBJ2-2): EAGVVQSPRYKIIEKKQPVAFWCNPISGHNTLYWYLQNLGQGPELLIRYENEEAVDDSQLPKDRFSAERLKGVDSTLKIQPAELGDSAVYLCASGTPNTGELFFGEGSRLTVL.

This clonotype was recorded many times. The chain links TRBV3-1 to TRBJ1-3, with D uncertain. The CDR3 totals 16 residues. Trimming took off 0 bases at V and 3 bases at J, with 12 bases between the two ends. The germline gives CDR1 LGHDT, CDR2 YNNKEL (reference sequence). This chain's CDR3 is CASSQDLALVGNTIYF. In nucleotides, the CDR3 is TGTGCCAGCAGCCAAGATCTCGCTCTAGTTGGAAACACCATATATTTT.

This clonotype occurred a few times. This rearrangement joins TRBV12-5 to TRBJ2-5; D remains ambiguous. Per the germline V gene, CDR1 is LGHNT and CDR2 is FRNRAP. Trimming left V 4 bases short and J 1 base short, with 10 bases between. The CDR3 is 14 amino acids. The CDR3 DNA is TGTGCTAGTGGTTCCGGTACCATCCAAGAGACCCAGTACTTC. Translation: CASGSGTIQETQYF.

This chain uses TRBV5-1 with TRBJ1-5; possibly TRBD1 for D (5 bases). CDR1 and CDR2 from the germline V gene are SGHRS and YFSETQ. This CDR3 region has 15 residues. Between the trimmed V and J ends, which lost 0 bases and 6 bases, there was a span of 13 bases. The CDR3 DNA is TGCGCCAGCAGCTTGGACAGTGGGGGAACTCAGCCCCAGCATTTT. Protein: CASSLDSGGTQPQHF.